Sequencing of this T cell receptor beta chain was carried out in a study of blood T cell repertoires in COVID-19. The repertoire was sequenced with immunoSEQ multiplex PCR; TCRdb's copy has only in-frame clones and lacks some. The sample lists about 67,000 clones, approximately 88% occurring once. The sequence was collected from a woman between 55 and 75 years old with acute or convalescent COVID-19. The material sequenced was peripheral blood.

The CDR3, as DNA: TGTGCCAGCAGCCCCGGGGGTATTGGGGGCTATGGCTACACCTTC. Its protein product is CASSPGGIGGYGYTF. This chain joins TRBV5-4 and TRBJ1-2, with D possibly TRBD1 on 5 matching bases. The V and J ends lost 4 bases and 4 bases respectively, with 17 bases between them. The CDR3 is 15 residues long. Germline lookup yields CDR1 SGHNT and CDR2 YYREEE (reference sequence). The full variable domain, rest sourced from reference TRBV5-4 and TRBJ1-2, is ETGVTQSPTHLIKTRGQQVTLRCSSQSGHNTVSWYQQALGQGPQFIFQYYREEENGRGNFPPRFSGLQFPNYSSELNVNALELDDSALYLCASSPGGIGGYGYTFGSGTRLTVV.